This TCR beta chain was found in a study of cytomegalovirus exposure and HLA in healthy donors. 13 Jbeta primers and 60 Vbeta primers were used for the PCR. TCRdb keeps only in-frame clones here, not all; method: immunoSEQ multiplex PCR. The sample comprises 140,000 or so clones, 75% to 90% of which are singletons, and 0.95% to 1.5% rests with the top ten. A remark on this clone: Other DNA sequences in this sample translate to the same CDR3.

The CDR3 has 13 amino acids. V lost 4 bases to trimming and J lost 4 bases; unmatched junction nucleotides: 2. Germline CDR1 reads SGHAT; CDR2 reads FQNNGV. Sequenced input: PBMCs. This TCR was sampled from a female donor in good health and CMV-seronegative. The chain has TRBV11-2 and TRBJ1-2; 8 bases fit TRBD1. The CDR3 region is CASSSTGVYGYTF. The DNA for the CDR3 is TGTGCCAGCAGCTCGACAGGGGTCTATGGCTACACCTTC.